These 23 T cell receptor beta chains came from one sample sequenced in a study of T-cell reconstitution after alpha-beta-depleted transplantation in children. Construction of the TCRbeta library involved unique molecular identifiers. One entry per CDR3 protein results from TCRdb running MiXCR on the PCR reads. The table has fewer than 550,000 distinct CDR3 sequences, under 20% seen once. The source was PBMCs, mostly from graft donor cells, collected 360 days after TCRalphabeta/CD19-depleted stem cell transplant. All receptors derive from a boy less than two years old who had a stem cell transplant for Wiskott-Aldrich syndrome, so the T cells may come from the graft donor.

This clonotype was seen many times. The rearrangement links TRBV9 to TRBJ2-7, with D possibly being TRBD1 (5 bases). This CDR3 is 12 amino acids long. Germline V gene sequence: CDR1 SGDLS, CDR2 YYNGEE. Trimming took off 2 bases at V and 5 bases at J, with 8 bases between the two ends. CDR3 in amino acids: CASSVRRDEQYF. The CDR3 DNA follows: TGTGCCAGCAGCGTTCGCAGGGACGAGCAGTACTTC.

The rearrangement joins TRBV12-3 or TRBV12-4 to TRBJ2-1, with D tentatively TRBD1 or TRBD2 (5 bases each). The CDR3 has 16 amino acids. Deletions cut 3 bases from V and 2 bases from J, with 14 bases between. Here the CDR3 reads CASSFWGGFTYNEQFF. The CDR3 DNA reads as TGTGCCAGCAGTTTTTGGGGCGGGTTCACCTACAATGAGCAGTTCTTC.

This clonotype showed up just a few times. This chain links TRBV5-1 with TRBJ2-2; D uncertain. This CDR3 has 15 amino acids. Germline CDR1 and CDR2: SGHRS and YFSETQ. V lost 1 base and J lost 0, with 7 bases in between. CDR3 coding DNA: TGCGCCAGCAGCTTGACAGTGACGAACACCGGGGAGCTGTTTTTT. Translated: CASSLTVTNTGELFF.

The rearrangement joins TRBV24-1 to TRBJ1-2; D might be TRBD1 (5 bases). Germline CDR1 reads KGHDR; CDR2 reads SFDVKD. V lost 2 bases, J lost 4 bases, and 16 bases lay in between. The CDR3 length is 16 residues. CDR3 DNA sequence: TGTGCCACCAGTGATTGGCGATCCGGGACGGCCTATGGCTACACCTTC. Its protein is CATSDWRSGTAYGYTF.

This clonotype was seen many times. The V gene is TRBV7-9, the J gene TRBJ1-1, with D possibly matching TRBD1 (6 bases). V was shortened by 4 bases and J by 7 bases, with 10 bases between the two germline ends. The CDR3 length is 12 residues. Germline V gene lookup returns CDR1 SEHNR and CDR2 FQNEAQ (reference sequence). The CDR3: CASSWDIFEAFF. CDR3 in DNA: TGTGCCAGCAGCTGGGACATCTTTGAAGCTTTCTTT.

This clonotype has just a few counts. The chain links TRBV20-1 to TRBJ1-5, with 7 bases matching TRBD1. There are 13 residues in the CDR3. V trimming: 5 bases; J trimming: 5 bases; junction bases outside the gene matches: 6. Germline CDR1 reads DFQATT; CDR2 reads SNEGSKA (reference sequence). The CDR3 loop is CSAFGTEYQPQHF. The CDR3 DNA is TGCAGTGCTTTCGGGACAGAATATCAGCCCCAGCATTTT.

The V call is TRBV12-3 or TRBV12-4, the J call TRBJ1-5; D gene ambiguous. The CDR3 spans 12 residues. The germline V and J ends were trimmed by 6 bases and 7 bases, with 10 bases remaining between them. CDR3 coding DNA: TGTGCCAGCAGCCGGACGGGGCAGCCCCAGCATTTT. Translation gives CASSRTGQPQHF.

V is TRBV4-3 and J is TRBJ1-2; D not certain. CDR1 is LGHNA, CDR2 YSLEER, per germline. CDR3 length equals 14 residues. Trimming took 0 bases from V and 6 from J, leaving 11 bases between them. CDR3 coding DNA: TGCGCCAGCAGCCAAGATTGGGGTAAAGATGGCTACACCTTC. It yields the protein CASSQDWGKDGYTF.

This clonotype was observed a few times. V gene TRBV5-6 combines with J gene TRBJ2-5; 9 nucleotides line up with TRBD1. Germline loops: CDR1 SGHDT, CDR2 YYEEEE. The CDR3 loop spans 15 amino acids. Trimming removed 4 bases from V and 4 bases from J; junction bases left unmatched: 8. The CDR3 is CASSRTGDLRETQYF. The CDR3 DNA reads as TGTGCCAGCAGCAGGACAGGGGACTTGCGAGAGACCCAGTACTTC.

The chain uses TRBV6-1 and TRBJ2-1; a weak D match, TRBD2 (6 bases). This CDR3 comprises 14 residues. Deletions cut 8 bases from V and 6 bases from J, with 17 bases between. CDR1 MNHNS and CDR2 SASEGT come from the germline V gene. CDR3 in amino acids: CASLEWLGGNEQFF. Written as DNA, the CDR3 is TGTGCCAGCCTAGAGTGGCTCGGGGGCAATGAGCAGTTCTTC.

Only a few counts were recorded for this clonotype. The chain uses TRBV11-2 and TRBJ2-1; TRBD2 matches at 11 bases. Trimming took 1 base from V and 12 from J; bases not matched to a gene: 8. The germline gives CDR1 SGHAT, CDR2 FQNNGV. The length of the CDR3 is 15 residues. Here the CDR3 reads CASSLASSGGFGQFF. Written as DNA, the CDR3 is TGTGCCAGCAGCTTAGCGTCTAGCGGGGGGTTCGGGCAGTTCTTC.

The rearrangement uses TRBV10-3 and TRBJ1-3, with unresolved D. The CDR3 spans 15 residues. Germline CDR1 and CDR2: ENHRY and SYGVKD. V was pared by 3 bases and J by 6 bases, with 15 bases between. CDR3 protein: CAISDSWFLENTIYF. DNA of the CDR3: TGTGCCATCAGTGATTCGTGGTTCCTCGAAAACACCATATATTTT.

This clonotype was seen ten or more times. The chain carries TRBV7-2 and TRBJ2-1, with D unresolved. Germline loops: CDR1 SGHTA, CDR2 FQGNSA. The CDR3 consists of 14 residues. The V end was cut by 1 base, the J end by 6 bases, with 10 bases between. CDR3: CASSLVLGPNEQFF. CDR3 DNA: TGTGCCAGCAGCTTAGTTCTCGGCCCCAATGAGCAGTTCTTC.

The V gene is TRBV15, the J gene TRBJ2-2; tentatively, D is TRBD1 (6 bases). In germline, CDR1 is LNHNV, CDR2 YYDKDF (reference sequence). This CDR3 region has 20 residues. With 3 bases removed from V and 6 bases from J, the gap between germline ends came to 29 bases. The CDR3 sequence: CATSSRQVQQASKGAGELFF. CDR3 coding DNA: TGTGCCACCAGCAGTAGACAGGTCCAACAGGCGTCTAAGGGGGCCGGGGAGCTGTTTTTT.

V and J are TRBV12-3 or TRBV12-4 and TRBJ2-5; 9 bases fit TRBD1. The length of the CDR3 is 14 residues. Losses at the gene ends were 4 bases for V and 5 bases for J; bases not matched to a gene: 5. CDR3 bases: TGTGCCAGCAGTTGGGACAGGGCTGGCGAGACCCAGTACTTC. It encodes CASSWDRAGETQYF.

This clonotype showed up many times. The chain combines TRBV10-2 with TRBJ2-1; D assignment may be TRBD1 or TRBD2 (5 bases each). Germline CDR1 WSHSY, CDR2 SAAADI. Deletions cut 3 bases from V and 1 base from J, with 7 bases between. The CDR3 sequence is 14 residues long. This CDR3 is CASSDWGSYNEQFF. CDR3 in DNA: TGCGCCAGCAGTGATTGGGGGTCCTACAATGAGCAGTTCTTC.

This clonotype was observed a few times. The chain employs TRBV7-9 and TRBJ2-5; D is perhaps TRBD2 (5 bases). Germline assignment: CDR1 SEHNR and CDR2 FQNEAQ (reference sequence). Between the trimmed V and J ends, which lost 2 bases and 6 bases, there was a span of 16 bases. CDR3 length: 15 amino acids. The CDR3 region is CASSLLILPGKTQYF. As DNA, the CDR3 is TGTGCCAGCAGCTTATTGATTCTACCCGGGAAGACCCAGTACTTC.

The table lists this clonotype with a few counts. The chain employs TRBV11-2 and TRBJ2-7, with 7 bases fitting TRBD1. V was clipped by 5 bases and J by 5 bases; unmatched bases: 9. The CDR3 loop spans 14 amino acids. From germline, CDR1 is SGHAT and CDR2 FQNNGV. DNA for the CDR3: TGTGCCAGCAGCCCCTTGGTAGGGGGCCACGAGCAGTACTTC. This codes for CASSPLVGGHEQYF.

The rearrangement links TRBV27 to TRBJ1-2, with 10 bases fitting TRBD1. The CDR3 has 13 amino acids. The J segment lost 7 bases and the V segment lost 5 bases, leaving 4 bases of the junction unmatched. CDR1 and CDR2 from the germline V gene are MNHEY and SMNVEV (reference sequence). CDR3 DNA: TGTGCCAGCAGTGGTCGGACAGGGGGTGGCTACACCTTC. Translating gives CASSGRTGGGYTF.

The chain joins TRBV6-5 to TRBJ1-6; no firm D call. The CDR3 sequence is 16 residues long. CDR1 and CDR2 from the germline V gene are MNHEY and SVGAGI. V dropped 6 bases and J dropped 1 base, with 13 bases sitting between them. CDR3 bases: TGTGCCAGCAGCAAGCTGTGGAGGTCCTATAATTCACCCCTCCACTTT. Protein: CASSKLWRSYNSPLHF.

The V and J genes are TRBV9 and TRBJ2-1; possibly TRBD1 for D (7 bases). V dropped 4 bases and J dropped 5 bases, with 16 bases sitting between them. CDR3 length equals 15 residues. The germline gives CDR1 SGDLS, CDR2 YYNGEE. The CDR3 nucleotides read TGTGCCAGCAGCTCAGGAGGGGGCGGGCACAATGAGCAGTTCTTC. It translates to CASSSGGGGHNEQFF.

In this sample, this clonotype turned up a few times. The chain combines TRBV7-2 with TRBJ2-6, with a possible D match to TRBD1 (6 bases). The ends were cut back, 1 base at V and 4 bases at J, with 8 bases in the middle. The CDR3 consists of 15 residues. Germline CDR1 and CDR2: SGHTA and FQGNSA. For the CDR3, the DNA is TGTGCCAGCAGCTTAGTCAGGGGAGGGGCCAACGTCCTGACTTTC. This gives the protein CASSLVRGGANVLTF.

This clonotype turned up a few times. This chain uses TRBV30 with TRBJ2-1, with D perhaps matching TRBD1 (6 bases). V lost 8 bases to trimming and J lost 6 bases, with 17 bases between them. Germline values: CDR1 GTSNPN, CDR2 SVGIG (reference sequence). The CDR3 contains 13 residues. As DNA, the CDR3 is TGTGCCGGCACAGGGTCCGGGGCCAATGAGCAGTTCTTC. It is translated as CAGTGSGANEQFF.